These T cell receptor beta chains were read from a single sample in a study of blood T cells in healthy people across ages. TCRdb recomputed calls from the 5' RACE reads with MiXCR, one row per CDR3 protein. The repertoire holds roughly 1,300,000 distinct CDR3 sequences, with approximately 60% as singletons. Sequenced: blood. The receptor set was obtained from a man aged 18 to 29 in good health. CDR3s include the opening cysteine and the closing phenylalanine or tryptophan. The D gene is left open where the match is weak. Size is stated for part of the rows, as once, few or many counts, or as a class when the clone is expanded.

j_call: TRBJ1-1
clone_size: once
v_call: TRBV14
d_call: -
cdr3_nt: TGTGCCAGCAGCCATCCCGGGGGGAAAGCTTTCTTT
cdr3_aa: CASSHPGGKAFF

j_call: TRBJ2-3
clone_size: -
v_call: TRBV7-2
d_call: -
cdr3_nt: TGTGCCAGCAGCCGGGGCAGGACTATGACTAGCACAGATACGCAGTATTTT
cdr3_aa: CASSRGRTMTSTDTQYF

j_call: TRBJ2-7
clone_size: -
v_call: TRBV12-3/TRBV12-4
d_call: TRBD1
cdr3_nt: TGTGCCAGCAGTCCGGGACAGGGGGTTAGGGACTACGAGCAGTACTTC
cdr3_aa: CASSPGQGVRDYEQYF

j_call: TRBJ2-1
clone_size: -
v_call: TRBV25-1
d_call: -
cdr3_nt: TGTGCCAGCAGTGAATTCGTGCTCTACAATGAGCAGTTCTTC
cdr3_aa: CASSEFVLYNEQFF

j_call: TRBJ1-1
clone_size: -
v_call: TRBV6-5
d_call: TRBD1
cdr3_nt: TGTGCCAGCAGTCAGGACAGGGATGGTGTAGCTTTCTTT
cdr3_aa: CASSQDRDGVAFF

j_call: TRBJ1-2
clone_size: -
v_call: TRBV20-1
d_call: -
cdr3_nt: TGCAGTGCTAGAGATCGTAGGACTAACTATGGCTACACCTTC
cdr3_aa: CSARDRRTNYGYTF

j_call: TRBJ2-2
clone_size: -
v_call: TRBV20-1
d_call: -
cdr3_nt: TGCAGTGCTAGAGATTTCGGGACTGGGAACACCGGGGAGCTGTTTTTT
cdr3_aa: CSARDFGTGNTGELFF

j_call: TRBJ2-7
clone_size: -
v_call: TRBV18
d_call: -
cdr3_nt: TGTGCCAGTTGCAGTCCCGGGACTGAGTACAATGAGCAGTACTTC
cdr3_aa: CASCSPGTEYNEQYF

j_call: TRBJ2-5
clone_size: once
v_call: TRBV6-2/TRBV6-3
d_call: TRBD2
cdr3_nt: TGTGCCAGCACTTCACTAGCGGGAGGGCCAGAGGAGCAGTACTTC
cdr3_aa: CASTSLAGGPEEQYF

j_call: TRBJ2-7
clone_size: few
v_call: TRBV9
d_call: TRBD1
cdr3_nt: TGTGCCAGCAGCGTAGGGGTGGGGACAGGTACCTACGAGCAGTACTTC
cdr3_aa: CASSVGVGTGTYEQYF

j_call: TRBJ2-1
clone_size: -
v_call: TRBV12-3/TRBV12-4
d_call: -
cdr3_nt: TGTGCCAGCAGGTACCGGGACACAGGTCGTAATGAGCAGTTCTTC
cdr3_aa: CASRYRDTGRNEQFF

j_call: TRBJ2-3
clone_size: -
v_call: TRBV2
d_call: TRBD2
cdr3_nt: TGTGCCACCTTAGCCACTAGCGGATACACAGATACGCAGTATTTT
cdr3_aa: CATLATSGYTDTQYF

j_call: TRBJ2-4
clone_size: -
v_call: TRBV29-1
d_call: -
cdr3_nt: TGCAGCGTTGGGTCGGGAGAGACCAAGTACTTC
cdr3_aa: CSVGSGETKYF

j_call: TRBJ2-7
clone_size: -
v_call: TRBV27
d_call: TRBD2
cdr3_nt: TGTGCCAGCACCGCGGGAGGGCGGTTCTACGAGCAGTACTTC
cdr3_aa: CASTAGGRFYEQYF

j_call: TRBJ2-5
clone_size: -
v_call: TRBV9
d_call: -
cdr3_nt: TGTGCCAGCAGCGTAGATCTGTTGGGGACCCAGTACTTC
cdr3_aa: CASSVDLLGTQYF

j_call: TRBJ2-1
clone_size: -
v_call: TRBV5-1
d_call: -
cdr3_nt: TGCGCCAGCAGCTCGGCGCTGGGGGGAAGAATAGAGCAGTTCTTC
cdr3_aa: CASSSALGGRIEQFF

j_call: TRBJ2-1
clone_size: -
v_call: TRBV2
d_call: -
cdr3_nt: TGTGCCAGCAGCGAACTAGGTAATGAGCGGTTCTTC
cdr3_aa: CASSELGNERFF

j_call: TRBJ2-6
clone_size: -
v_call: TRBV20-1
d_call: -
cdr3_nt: TGCAGTGCTCAGGCGGCCGGAACTGGGGCCAACGTCCTGACTTTC
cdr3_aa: CSAQAAGTGANVLTF

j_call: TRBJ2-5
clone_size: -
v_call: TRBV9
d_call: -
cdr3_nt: TGTGCCAGCAGCGCCGACGGCAGGGGAGGGGAGACCCAGTACTTC
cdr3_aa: CASSADGRGGETQYF

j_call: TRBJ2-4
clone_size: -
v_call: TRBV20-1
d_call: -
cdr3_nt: TGCAGTGCTCCTTACCTGACATCAGCCAAAAACATTCAGTACTTC
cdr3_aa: CSAPYLTSAKNIQYF

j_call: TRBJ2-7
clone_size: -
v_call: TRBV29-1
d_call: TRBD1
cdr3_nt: TGCAGCGTTGAAGATGAAGGCTTACAGGGGTACGAGCAGTACTTC
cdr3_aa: CSVEDEGLQGYEQYF

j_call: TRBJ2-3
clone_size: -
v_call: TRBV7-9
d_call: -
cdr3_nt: TGTGCCAGTACCGACAGCAACACAGATACGCAGTATTTT
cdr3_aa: CASTDSNTDTQYF

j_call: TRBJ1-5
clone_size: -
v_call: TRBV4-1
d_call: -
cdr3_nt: TGCGCCAGCAGCCAAGTGGAGTTGAATCAGCCCCAGCATTTT
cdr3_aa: CASSQVELNQPQHF

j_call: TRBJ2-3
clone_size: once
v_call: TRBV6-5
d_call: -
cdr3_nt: TGTGCCAACAGTTTCAGAGATACGCAGTATTTT
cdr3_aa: CANSFRDTQYF

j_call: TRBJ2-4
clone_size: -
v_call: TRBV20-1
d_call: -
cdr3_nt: TGCAGTGGGACAGACAATTTAGCCAAAAACATTCAGTACTTC
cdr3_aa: CSGTDNLAKNIQYF

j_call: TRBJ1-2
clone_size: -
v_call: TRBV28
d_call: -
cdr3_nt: TGTGCCAGCAGTTTAATCAGGAGCGGCTATGGCTACACCTTC
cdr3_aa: CASSLIRSGYGYTF

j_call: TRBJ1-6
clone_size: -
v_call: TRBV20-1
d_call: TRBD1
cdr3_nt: TGCAGTGCATGGAACACAGGGGGCGCGAATTCACCCCTCCACTTT
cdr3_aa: CSAWNTGGANSPLHF

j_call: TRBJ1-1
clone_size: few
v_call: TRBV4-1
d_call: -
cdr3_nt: TGCGCCAGCAGCCAAGGGAGCGGACCGAACACTGAAGCTTTCTTT
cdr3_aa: CASSQGSGPNTEAFF

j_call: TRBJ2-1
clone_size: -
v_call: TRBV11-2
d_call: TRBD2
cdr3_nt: TGTGCCAGCAGCTTAGGGGTAGCGGGCGATGAGCAGTTCTTC
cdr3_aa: CASSLGVAGDEQFF

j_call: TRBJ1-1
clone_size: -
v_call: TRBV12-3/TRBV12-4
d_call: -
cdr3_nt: TGTGCCAGCTCAGGTGCCCCCCCGGAGGACACTGAAGCTTTCTTT
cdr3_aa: CASSGAPPEDTEAFF

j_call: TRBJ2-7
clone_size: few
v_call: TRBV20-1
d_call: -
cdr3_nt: TGCAGTGCCGAGATGGGGGGCCGCTACGAGCAGTACTTC
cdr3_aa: CSAEMGGRYEQYF

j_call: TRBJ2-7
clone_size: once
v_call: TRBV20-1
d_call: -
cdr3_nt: TGCAATGCTAGAGAGAGACAGGCCCCATCCTACGAGCAGTACTTC
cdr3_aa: CNARERQAPSYEQYF

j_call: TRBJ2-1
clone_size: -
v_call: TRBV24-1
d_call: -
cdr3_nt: TGTGCCACCAGTGATGGGGGCACGGTATCGGGGCAGTTCTTC
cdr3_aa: CATSDGGTVSGQFF

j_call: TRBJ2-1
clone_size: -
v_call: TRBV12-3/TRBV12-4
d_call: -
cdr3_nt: TGTGCCAGCAGTTTAAGGACGGACTGGGCATACAATGAGCAGTTCTTC
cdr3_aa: CASSLRTDWAYNEQFF